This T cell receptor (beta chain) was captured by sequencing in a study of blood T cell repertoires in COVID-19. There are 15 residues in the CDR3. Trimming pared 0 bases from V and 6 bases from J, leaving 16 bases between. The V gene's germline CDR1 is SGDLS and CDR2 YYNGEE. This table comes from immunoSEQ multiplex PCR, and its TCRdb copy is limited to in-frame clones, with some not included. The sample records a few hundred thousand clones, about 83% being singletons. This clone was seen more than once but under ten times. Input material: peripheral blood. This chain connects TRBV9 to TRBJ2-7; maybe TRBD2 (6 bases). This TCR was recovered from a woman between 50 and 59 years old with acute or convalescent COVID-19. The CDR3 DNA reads TGTGCCAGCAGCGTAGGTGGGGGAGGAGTCGCCGAGCAGTACTTC. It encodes CASSVGGGGVAEQYF.